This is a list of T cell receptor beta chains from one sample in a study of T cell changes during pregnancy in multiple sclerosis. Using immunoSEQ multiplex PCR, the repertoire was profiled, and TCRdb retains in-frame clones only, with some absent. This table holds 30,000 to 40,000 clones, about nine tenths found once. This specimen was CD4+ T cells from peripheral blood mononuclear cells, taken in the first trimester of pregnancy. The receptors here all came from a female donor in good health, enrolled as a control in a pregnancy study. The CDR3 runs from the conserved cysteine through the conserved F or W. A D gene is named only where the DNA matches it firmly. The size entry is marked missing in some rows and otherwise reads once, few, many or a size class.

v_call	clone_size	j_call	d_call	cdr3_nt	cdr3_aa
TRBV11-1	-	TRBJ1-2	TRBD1	TGTGCCAGCAGCACCCAAGGACAGGGTTATGGCTACACCTTC	CASSTQGQGYGYTF
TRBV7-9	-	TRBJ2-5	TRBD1	TGTGCCAGCAGCTTTGGGGACAGGGGGACACAAGAGACCCAGTACTTC	CASSFGDRGTQETQYF
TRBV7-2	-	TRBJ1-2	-	TGTGCCAGCAGCTACACGAGGACTGGTGGCTACACCTTC	CASSYTRTGGYTF
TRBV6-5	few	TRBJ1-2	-	TGTGCCAGCAGCACTAGGGGGTATGGCTACACCTTC	CASSTRGYGYTF
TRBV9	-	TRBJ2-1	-	TGTGCCAGCAGCGTAGGTCAGTCCTACAATGAGCAGTTCTTC	CASSVGQSYNEQFF
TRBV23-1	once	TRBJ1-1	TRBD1	TGCGCCAGCAGTCATAGAATCCGGACAGGAGTTATCACCGAAGCTTTCTTT	CASSHRIRTGVITEAFF
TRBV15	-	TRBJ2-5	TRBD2	TGTGCCACCAGCAGTGGGGTAGCGGGGGGGCCAGAGACCCAGTACTTC	CATSSGVAGGPETQYF
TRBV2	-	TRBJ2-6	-	TGTGCCAGTCAGGGATTCCTCTGGGCCAACGTCCTGACTTTC	CASQGFLWANVLTF
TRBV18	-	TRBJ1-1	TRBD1	TGTGCCAGCTCACAGGGGACAGGTGTAAGCACTGAAGCTTTCTTT	CASSQGTGVSTEAFF
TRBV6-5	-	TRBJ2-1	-	TGTGCCAGCAATCGGAGGGGGCGAGGATACAATGAGCAGTTCTTC	CASNRRGRGYNEQFF
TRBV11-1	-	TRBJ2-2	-	TGTGCCAGCAGCTTTCAAACCGGGGAGCTGTTTTTT	CASSFQTGELFF
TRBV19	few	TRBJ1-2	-	TGTGCCAGTATCAGGATCGGGGACTATGGCTACACCTTC	CASIRIGDYGYTF
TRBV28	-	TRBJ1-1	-	TGTGCCAGCAGTTTAAGGGGTTTAGGGGGCACTGAAGCTTTCTTT	CASSLRGLGGTEAFF
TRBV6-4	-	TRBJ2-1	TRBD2	TGTGCCAGCAGTGACTCCCGCCCTAGCGGGGGGGCCCATTACAATGAGCAGTTCTTC	CASSDSRPSGGAHYNEQFF
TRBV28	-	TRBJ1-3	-	TGTGCCAGCATTTCCCGACAATCTGGAAACACCATATATTTT	CASISRQSGNTIYF
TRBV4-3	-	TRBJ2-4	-	TGCGCCAGCAGCCAAGATATGTCGGGATCTCTAGCCAAAAACATTCAGTACTTC	CASSQDMSGSLAKNIQYF
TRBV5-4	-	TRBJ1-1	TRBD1	TGTGCCAGCAGCTTGGAAAACAGGGGGACTTTCTTT	CASSLENRGTFF
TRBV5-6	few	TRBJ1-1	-	TGTGCCAGCAGCTTTGGACGCAGGGACACTGAAGCTTTCTTT	CASSFGRRDTEAFF
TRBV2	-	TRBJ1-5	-	TGTGCCAGCATGAGGGATCCCCTTAGCAATCAGCCCCAGCATTTT	CASMRDPLSNQPQHF
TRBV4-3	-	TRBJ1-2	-	TGCGCCAGCAGCCTCGGGGAGGGGGTTGCGTCCTATGGCTACACCTTC	CASSLGEGVASYGYTF
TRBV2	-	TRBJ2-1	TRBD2	TGTGCCAGCAGTGGATCTAGCGGGAATGAGCAGTTCTTC	CASSGSSGNEQFF
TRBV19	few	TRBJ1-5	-	TGTGCCAGTAGGAAGACAGTGATCAATCAGCCCCAGCATTTT	CASRKTVINQPQHF
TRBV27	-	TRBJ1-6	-	TGTGCCTCCAGGCGGGTTAATTCACCCCTCCACTTT	CASRRVNSPLHF
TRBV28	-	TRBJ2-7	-	TGTGCCAGCAGAGTGGGAGCCAGCCCCTACGAGCAGTACTTC	CASRVGASPYEQYF
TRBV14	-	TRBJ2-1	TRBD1	TGTGCCAGCAGTATATCATCCGGGACAGGGCTGGGCAATGAGCAGTTCTTC	CASSISSGTGLGNEQFF
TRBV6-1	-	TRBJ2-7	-	TGTGCCAGCATGGAACTAGACCGCTACGAGCAGTACTTC	CASMELDRYEQYF
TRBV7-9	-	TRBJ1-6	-	TGTGCCAGCAGCTTAGCGGTTTCGTCCTGGACAGAGCTCGATTCACCCCTCCACTTT	CASSLAVSSWTELDSPLHF
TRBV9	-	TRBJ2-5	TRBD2	TGTGCCAGCAGCGTAGGGGGTAGCGGGGGTAGGCAAGAGACCCAGTACTTC	CASSVGGSGGRQETQYF
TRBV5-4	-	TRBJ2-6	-	TGTGCCAGCAGCTTCGGCGGAAACTCTGGGGCCAACGTCCTGACTTTC	CASSFGGNSGANVLTF
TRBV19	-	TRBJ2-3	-	TGTGCCAGTAGTCCCAGTGGAGATACGCAGTATTTT	CASSPSGDTQYF
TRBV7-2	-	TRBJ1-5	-	TGTGCCAGCAGCTTAAAAAGGTCGGGGGATAGTCAGCCCCAGCATTTT	CASSLKRSGDSQPQHF
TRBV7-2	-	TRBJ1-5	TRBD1	TGTGCCAGCAGCCTAGCCGGGACAGAACTCAATCAGCCCCAGCATTTT	CASSLAGTELNQPQHF
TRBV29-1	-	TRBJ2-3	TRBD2	TGCAGCACGGGACTAGCGGGGGGGCGGGTCACAGATACGCAGTATTTT	CSTGLAGGRVTDTQYF
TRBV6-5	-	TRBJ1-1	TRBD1	TGTGCCAGCAGGTCCGACAGGGGGAACACTGAAGCTTTCTTT	CASRSDRGNTEAFF
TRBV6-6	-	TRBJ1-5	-	TGTGCCAGCAGTTACTCTTTACAGCCCCAGCATTTT	CASSYSLQPQHF
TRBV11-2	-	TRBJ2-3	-	TGTGCCAGCAGCTTAGATTACAGTGGCACAGATACGCAGTATTTT	CASSLDYSGTDTQYF
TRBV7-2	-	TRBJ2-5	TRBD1	TGTGCCAGCAGCTCGCGGACAGGGGTAGGGGAGACCCAGTACTTC	CASSSRTGVGETQYF
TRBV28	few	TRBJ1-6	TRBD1	TGTGCCAGCAGTTTATACAGCGGACAGGCAAATTCACCCCTCCACTTT	CASSLYSGQANSPLHF
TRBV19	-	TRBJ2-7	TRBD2	TGTGCCAGTAGTATGGTGAGCGGGGGGAGGTACGAGCAGTACTTC	CASSMVSGGRYEQYF
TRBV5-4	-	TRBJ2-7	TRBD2	TGTGCCAGCAGCTTGAGCCTAGCGGGGGGCCGTTCCTACGAGCAGTACTTC	CASSLSLAGGRSYEQYF
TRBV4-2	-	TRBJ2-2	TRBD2	TGTGCCAGCAGCCAAGGGGGGACTAGCGGGTTGTACACCGGGGAGCTGTTTTTT	CASSQGGTSGLYTGELFF
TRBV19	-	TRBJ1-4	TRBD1	TGTGCCAGTAGCCGGGACAGGGGGCATGAAAAACTGTTTTTT	CASSRDRGHEKLFF
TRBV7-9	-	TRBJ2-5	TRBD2	TGTGCCAGCAGCTTGGTCACTAGCGGCGGAGAGACCCAGTACTTC	CASSLVTSGGETQYF
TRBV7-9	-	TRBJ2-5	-	TGTGCCAGCAGCCCATTGACTACCCCGAGTCAAGAGACCCAGTACTTC	CASSPLTTPSQETQYF
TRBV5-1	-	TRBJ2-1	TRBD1	TGCGCCAGCAGCTTGGGGACAGGGAGAAACAATGAGCAGTTCTTC	CASSLGTGRNNEQFF
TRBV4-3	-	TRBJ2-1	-	TGCGCCAGCAGCCAAGAAGCCCGGTCTAGCGTGTTCTTC	CASSQEARSSVFF
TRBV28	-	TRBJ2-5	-	TGTGCCAGCATCGGGGGTAAAGAGACCCAGTACTTC	CASIGGKETQYF
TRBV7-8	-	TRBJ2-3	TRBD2	TGTGCCAGCAGTAGACTAGCGGGGGGTCAGGATACGCAGTATTTT	CASSRLAGGQDTQYF
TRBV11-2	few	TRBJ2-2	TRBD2	TGTGCCAGCAGCGTACCCACGGGACTAAACACCGGGGAGCTGTTTTTT	CASSVPTGLNTGELFF
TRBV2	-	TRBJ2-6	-	TGTGCCAGTGCGGGGCAGTTGTCTGGGGCCAACGTCCTGACTTTC	CASAGQLSGANVLTF
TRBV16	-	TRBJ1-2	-	TGTGCCAGCAGCCAGGCGGAATGGCCCACCTTC	CASSQAEWPTF
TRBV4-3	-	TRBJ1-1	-	TGCGCCAGCAGCCACGTCTCGGCGGTTAACACTGAAGCTTTCTTT	CASSHVSAVNTEAFF
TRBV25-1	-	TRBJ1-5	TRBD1	TGTGCCAGCAGTGAGGGGGACAGGGGGTATAGCAATCAGCCCCAGCATTTT	CASSEGDRGYSNQPQHF
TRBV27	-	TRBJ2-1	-	TGTGCCAGCAGCGTGATCAGGGGTTCCTACAATGAGCAGTTCTTC	CASSVIRGSYNEQFF